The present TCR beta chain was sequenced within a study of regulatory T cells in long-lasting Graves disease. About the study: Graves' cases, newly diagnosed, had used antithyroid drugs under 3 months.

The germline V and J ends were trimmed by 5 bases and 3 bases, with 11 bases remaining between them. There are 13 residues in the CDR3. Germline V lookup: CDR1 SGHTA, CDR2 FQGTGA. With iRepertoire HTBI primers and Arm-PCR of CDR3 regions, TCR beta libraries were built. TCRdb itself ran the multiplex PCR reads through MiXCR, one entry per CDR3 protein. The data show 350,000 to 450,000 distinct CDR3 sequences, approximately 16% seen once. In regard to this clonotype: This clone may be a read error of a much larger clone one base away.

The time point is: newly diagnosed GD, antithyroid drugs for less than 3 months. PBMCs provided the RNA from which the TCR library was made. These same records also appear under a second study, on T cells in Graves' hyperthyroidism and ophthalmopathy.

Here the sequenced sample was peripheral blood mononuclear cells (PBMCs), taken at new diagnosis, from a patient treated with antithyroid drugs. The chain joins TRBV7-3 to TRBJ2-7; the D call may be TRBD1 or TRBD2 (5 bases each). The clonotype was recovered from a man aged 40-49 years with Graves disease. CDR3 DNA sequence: TGTGCCAGCAGCCCGGGACGGCTCTACGAGCAGTACTTC. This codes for CASSPGRLYEQYF.